This TCR beta chain was recorded in a study of cytomegalovirus exposure and HLA in healthy donors. PCR was performed using 60 Vbeta and 13 Jbeta primers. Assay used: immunoSEQ multiplex PCR; TCRdb lists only in-frame clones, some missing. The sample includes about 80,000 clones, about four fifths seen only once; the top ten take 32%. The CDR3 runs to 15 residues. Germline CDR1 SEHNR, CDR2 FQNEAQ (reference sequence). V gave up 6 bases and J gave up 1 base; unmatched junction bases: 3. J is TRBJ2-1 and V is TRBV7-9, with 10 bases identical to TRBD2. This TCR came from a man aged 50 or older in good health and CMV-seropositive. The sample was PBMCs. CDR3 DNA: TGTGCCAGCAGGCTAGCGGGAGTGTCCTACAATGAGCAGTTCTTC. Its protein is CASRLAGVSYNEQFF.